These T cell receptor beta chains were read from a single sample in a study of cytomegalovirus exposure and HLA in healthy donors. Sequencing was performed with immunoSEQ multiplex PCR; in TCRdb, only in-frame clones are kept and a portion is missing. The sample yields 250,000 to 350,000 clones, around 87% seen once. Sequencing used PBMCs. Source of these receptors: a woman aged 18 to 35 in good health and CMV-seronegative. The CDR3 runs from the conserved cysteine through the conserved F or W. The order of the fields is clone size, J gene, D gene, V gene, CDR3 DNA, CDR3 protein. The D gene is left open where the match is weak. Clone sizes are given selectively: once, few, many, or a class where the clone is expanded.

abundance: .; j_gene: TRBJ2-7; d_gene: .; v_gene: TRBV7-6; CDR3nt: TGTGCCAGCAGCTTACTAGGTGGGAGTGAGCAGTACTTC; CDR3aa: CASSLLGGSEQYF
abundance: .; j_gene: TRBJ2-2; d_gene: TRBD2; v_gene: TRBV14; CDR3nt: TGTGCCAGCAGCCAAGCCCTCAGACCGGGACTAGCGGGAGTATCCGGGGAGCTGTTTTTT; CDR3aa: CASSQALRPGLAGVSGELFF
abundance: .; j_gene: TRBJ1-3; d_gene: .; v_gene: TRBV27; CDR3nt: TGTGCCAGCAGTTCAGGGGGAAACACCATATATTTT; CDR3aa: CASSSGGNTIYF
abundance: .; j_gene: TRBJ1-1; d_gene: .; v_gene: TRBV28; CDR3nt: TGTGCCAGCAGTCCACATTCGATGAACACTGAAGCTTTCTTT; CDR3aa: CASSPHSMNTEAFF
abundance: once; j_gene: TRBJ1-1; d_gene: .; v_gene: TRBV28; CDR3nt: TGTGCCAGCAGATCCGGGACATTGAACACTGAAGCTTTCTTT; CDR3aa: CASRSGTLNTEAFF
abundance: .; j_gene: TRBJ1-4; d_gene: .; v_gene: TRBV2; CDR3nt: TGTGCCAGCAGGGTACACTCGAGAGGGGAAAAACTGTTTTTT; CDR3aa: CASRVHSRGEKLFF
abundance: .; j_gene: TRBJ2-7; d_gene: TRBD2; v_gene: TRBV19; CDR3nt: TGTGCCAGTAGTATTGCGGGCGGGGGGCCCTACGAGCAGTACTTC; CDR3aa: CASSIAGGGPYEQYF
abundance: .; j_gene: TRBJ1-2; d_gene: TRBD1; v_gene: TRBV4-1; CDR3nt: TGCGCCAGCAGCCAGGGACAGGGGGCGGGGGGCTACACCTTC; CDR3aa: CASSQGQGAGGYTF
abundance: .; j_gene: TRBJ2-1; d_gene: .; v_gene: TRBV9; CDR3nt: .; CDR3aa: CASSVGPGLAPNEQFF
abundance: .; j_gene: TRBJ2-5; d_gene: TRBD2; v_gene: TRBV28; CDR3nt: TGTGCCAGCAGACTAGCGGGAGGAGAGACCCAGTACTTC; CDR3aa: CASRLAGGETQYF
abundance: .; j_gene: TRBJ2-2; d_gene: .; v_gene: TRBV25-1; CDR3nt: TGTGCCAGCAGTGAGATAGGGAGGCCCGGGGAGCTGTTTTTT; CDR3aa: CASSEIGRPGELFF
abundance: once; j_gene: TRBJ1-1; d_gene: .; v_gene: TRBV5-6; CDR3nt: TGTGCCAGCAGCTCGTACTCGTACACTGAAGCTTTCTTT; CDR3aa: CASSSYSYTEAFF
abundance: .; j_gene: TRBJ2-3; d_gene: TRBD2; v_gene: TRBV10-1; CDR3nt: TGCGCCAGCAGTGATAGCGGGAACCATGCAGATACGCAGTATTTT; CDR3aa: CASSDSGNHADTQYF
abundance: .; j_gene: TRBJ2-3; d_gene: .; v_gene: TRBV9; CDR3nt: TGTGCCAGCAGCTTCGGAGGAAGTAGCACAGATACGCAGTATTTT; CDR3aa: CASSFGGSSTDTQYF
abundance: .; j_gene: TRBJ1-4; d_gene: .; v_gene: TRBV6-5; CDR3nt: TGTGCCAGCAGGAAAAATCAGGGTTCGTGGGAAAAACTGTTTTTT; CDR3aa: CASRKNQGSWEKLFF
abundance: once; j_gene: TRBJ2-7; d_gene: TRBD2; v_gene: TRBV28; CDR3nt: TGTGCCAGCAGCCTTAGGGGGGCTAGCGGGAAGGAGGAGCAGTACTTC; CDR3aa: CASSLRGASGKEEQYF
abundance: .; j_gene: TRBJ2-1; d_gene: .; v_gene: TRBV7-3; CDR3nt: TGTGCCAGCAGCTTAGGGCAGGGGAGGGGTGAGCAGTTCTTC; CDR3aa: CASSLGQGRGEQFF
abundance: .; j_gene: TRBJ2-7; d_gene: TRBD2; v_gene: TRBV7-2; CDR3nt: TGTGCCAGCAGCCCCAGCGGGACTACCGCATACGAGCAGTACTTC; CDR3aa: CASSPSGTTAYEQYF
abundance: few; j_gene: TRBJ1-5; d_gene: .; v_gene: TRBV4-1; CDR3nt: TGCGCCAGCAGCCATCCAAACGGGCCCCAGCATTTT; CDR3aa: CASSHPNGPQHF
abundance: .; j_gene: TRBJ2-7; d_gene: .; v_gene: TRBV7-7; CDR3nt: TGTGCTAGCAGCTTATCTTTCGGGTACGAGCAGTACTTC; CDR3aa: CASSLSFGYEQYF
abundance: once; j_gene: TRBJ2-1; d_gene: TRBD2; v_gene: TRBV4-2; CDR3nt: TGTGCCAGCATGTTAGCGGGCAAAAATGAGCAGTTCTTC; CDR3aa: CASMLAGKNEQFF
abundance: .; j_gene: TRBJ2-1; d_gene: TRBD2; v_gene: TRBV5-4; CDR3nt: TGTGCCAGCAGCCAATCTAGCGGGAGTACCTACAATGAGCAGTTCTTC; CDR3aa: CASSQSSGSTYNEQFF
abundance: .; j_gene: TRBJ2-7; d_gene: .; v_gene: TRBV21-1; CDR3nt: TGTGCCAGCACCGGGAGGGACAGGGAAACCTACGAGCAGTACTTC; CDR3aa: CASTGRDRETYEQYF
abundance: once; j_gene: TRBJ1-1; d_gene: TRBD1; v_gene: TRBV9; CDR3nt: TGTGCCAGCAGAGGACAGGGGGGCACTGAAGCTTTCTTT; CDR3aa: CASRGQGGTEAFF
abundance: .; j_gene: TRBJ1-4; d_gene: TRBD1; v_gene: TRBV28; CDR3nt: TGTGCCAGCAGTGTCCTCGGGACAGGGATTTTAAAACTGTTTTTT; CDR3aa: CASSVLGTGILKLFF
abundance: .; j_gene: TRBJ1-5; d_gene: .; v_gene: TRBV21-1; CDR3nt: TGTGCCAGCAGCAAAGGGCCCAGGGAGGGACCTCAGCCCCAGCATTTT; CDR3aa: CASSKGPREGPQPQHF
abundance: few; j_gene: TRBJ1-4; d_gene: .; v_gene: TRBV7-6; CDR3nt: TGTGCCAGCAGCCCAGTTGCAACTAATGAAAAACTGTTTTTT; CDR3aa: CASSPVATNEKLFF
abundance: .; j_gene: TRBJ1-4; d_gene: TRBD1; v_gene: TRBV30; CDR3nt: TGTGCCTGGAGTGTAATGGACAGGAGGAATGAAAAACTGTTTTTT; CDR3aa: CAWSVMDRRNEKLFF
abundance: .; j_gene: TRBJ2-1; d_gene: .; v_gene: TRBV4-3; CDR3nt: TGCGCCAGCAGCCAAGGGCACAATGAGCAGTTCTTC; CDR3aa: CASSQGHNEQFF
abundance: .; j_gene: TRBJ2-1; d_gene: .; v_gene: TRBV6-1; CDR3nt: TGTGCCAGCAGTGAGGTGGCGGGATTAAGCTCCTACAATGAGCAGTTCTTC; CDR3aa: CASSEVAGLSSYNEQFF
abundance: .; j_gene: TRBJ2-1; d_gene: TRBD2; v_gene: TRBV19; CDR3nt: TGTGCCAGTAGTATCTCAGCTAGCGGATCCCCCTACAATGAGCAGTTCTTC; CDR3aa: CASSISASGSPYNEQFF
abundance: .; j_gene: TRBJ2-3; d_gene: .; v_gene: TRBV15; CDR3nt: TGTGCCACCAGCAGTTTCTCTCGGGGAAGCACAGATACGCAGTATTTT; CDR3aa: CATSSFSRGSTDTQYF
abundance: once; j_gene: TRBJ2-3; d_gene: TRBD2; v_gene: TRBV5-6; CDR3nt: TGTGCCAGCAGCTTGGTAGCGGGGGGCCGCACAGATACGCAGTATTTT; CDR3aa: CASSLVAGGRTDTQYF